This T cell receptor beta chain was retrieved from a study of a mutant IDH1 vaccine in newly diagnosed glioma. Overall study context: Patients were started on vaccination 4-6 weeks after radiotherapy alone, or with temozolomide cycles.

Notes on this clone: What it recognizes is unknown.

The data were produced by immunoSEQ multiplex PCR, yet TCRdb's version contains in-frame clones alone and is incomplete. The sample has 23,000 or so clones; 60% to 80% are singletons. This sample's time point: week 5, during vaccination. In the vaccine, a single dose held 300 ug of the mutant IDH1 20-mer peptide, along with topical imiquimod. This sequence was found in a man aged 35 to 55 with glioma. The sequencing here drew on PBMCs, taken from a glioma patient whose treatment included an IDH1 peptide vaccine.

This CDR3 is CASSPHLRGDTEAFF. In nucleotides, the CDR3 is TGCGCCAGCAGCCCCCACTTGAGGGGGGACACTGAAGCTTTCTTT. V usage is TRBV4-3 and J usage is TRBJ1-1; maybe TRBD1 (6 bases). CDR3 length: 15 amino acids. Germline loops: CDR1 LGHNA, CDR2 YSLEER. V was shortened by 4 bases and J by 3 bases, with 15 bases between the two germline ends.